Given below is one T cell receptor (beta chain) in context. This sample was taken from a study of shared clonotypes between healthy human individuals. It was CD45RO-negative cells, positively selected for CCR7, that made up naive CD8 cells, with terminally differentiated effector memory CD45RA+ cells excluded. The table came from immunoSEQ multiplex PCR; TCRdb's copy has only in-frame clones and leaves some out. Of approximately 840,000 clones in the sample, 95% to 97% were seen once. CDR3 length equals 16 residues. Germline loops: CDR1 SQVTM, CDR2 ANQGSEA. V shed 5 bases and J 10 bases; nucleotides not matched to a gene: 14.

This clonotype originated in a man aged 30 to 45 in good health. The sample was naive CD8+ T cells sorted from blood. The chain recombines TRBV29-1 with TRBJ2-1; TRBD2 matches at 13 bases. The CDR3 DNA is TGCAGCGTTAGGACTAGCGGGAGCCTTTTATTAGTAGAGCAGTTCTTC. This encodes CSVRTSGSLLLVEQFF.